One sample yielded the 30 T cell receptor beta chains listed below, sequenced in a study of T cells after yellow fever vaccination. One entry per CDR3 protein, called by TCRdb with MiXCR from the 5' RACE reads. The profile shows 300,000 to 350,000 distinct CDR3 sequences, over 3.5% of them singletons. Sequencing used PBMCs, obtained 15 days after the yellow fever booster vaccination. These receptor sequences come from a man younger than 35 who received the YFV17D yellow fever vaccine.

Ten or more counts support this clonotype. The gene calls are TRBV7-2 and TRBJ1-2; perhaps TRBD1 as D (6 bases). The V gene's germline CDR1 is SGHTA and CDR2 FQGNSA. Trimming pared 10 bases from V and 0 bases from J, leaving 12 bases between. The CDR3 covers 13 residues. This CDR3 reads CATGATANYGYTF. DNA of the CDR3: TGTGCCACAGGGGCTACTGCTAACTATGGCTACACCTTC.

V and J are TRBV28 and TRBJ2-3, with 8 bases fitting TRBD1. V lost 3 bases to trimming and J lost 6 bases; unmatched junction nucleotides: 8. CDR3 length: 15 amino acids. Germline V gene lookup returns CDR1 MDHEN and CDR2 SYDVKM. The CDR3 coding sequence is TGTGCCAGCAGTTTCCACAGGGGGGATAAGGATACGCAGTATTTT. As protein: CASSFHRGDKDTQYF.

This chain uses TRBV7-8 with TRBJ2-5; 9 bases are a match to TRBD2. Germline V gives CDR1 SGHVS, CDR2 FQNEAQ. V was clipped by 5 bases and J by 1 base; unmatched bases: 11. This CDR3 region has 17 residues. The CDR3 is CASSQRPSGEIQETQYF. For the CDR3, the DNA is TGTGCCAGCAGCCAGAGGCCTAGCGGGGAGATCCAAGAGACCCAGTACTTC.

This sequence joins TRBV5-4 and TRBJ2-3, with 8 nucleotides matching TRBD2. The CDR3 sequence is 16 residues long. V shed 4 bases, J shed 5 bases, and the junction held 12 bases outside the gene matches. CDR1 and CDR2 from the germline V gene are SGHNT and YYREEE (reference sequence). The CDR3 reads CASSPFGRGVKDTQYF. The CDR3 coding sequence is TGTGCCAGCAGCCCGTTCGGGCGGGGGGTTAAAGATACGCAGTATTTT. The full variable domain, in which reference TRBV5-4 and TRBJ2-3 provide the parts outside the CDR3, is ETGVTQSPTHLIKTRGQQVTLRCSSQSGHNTVSWYQQALGQGPQFIFQYYREEENGRGNFPPRFSGLQFPNYSSELNVNALELDDSALYLCASSPFGRGVKDTQYFGPGTRLTVL.

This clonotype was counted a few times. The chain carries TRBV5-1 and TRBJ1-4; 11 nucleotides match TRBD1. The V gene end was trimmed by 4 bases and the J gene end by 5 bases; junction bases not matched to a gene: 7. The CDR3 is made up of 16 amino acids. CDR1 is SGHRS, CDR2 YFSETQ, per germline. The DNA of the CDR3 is TGCGCCAGCAGCCGGGACGGACAGGGGGCAAATGAAAAACTGTTTTTT. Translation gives CASSRDGQGANEKLFF.

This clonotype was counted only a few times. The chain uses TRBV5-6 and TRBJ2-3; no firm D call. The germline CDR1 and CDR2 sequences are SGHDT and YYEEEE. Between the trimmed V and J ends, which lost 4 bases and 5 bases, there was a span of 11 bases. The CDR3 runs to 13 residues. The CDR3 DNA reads TGTGCCAGCAGCCCACCTACTTTAGATACGCAGTATTTT. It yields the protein CASSPPTLDTQYF.

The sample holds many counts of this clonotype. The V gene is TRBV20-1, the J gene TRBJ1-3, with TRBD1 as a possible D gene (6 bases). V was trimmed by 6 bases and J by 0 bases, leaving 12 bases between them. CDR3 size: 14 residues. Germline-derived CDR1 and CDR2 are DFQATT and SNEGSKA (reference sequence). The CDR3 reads CSAKDRSSGNTIYF. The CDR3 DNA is TGCAGTGCCAAGGACAGAAGCTCTGGAAACACCATATATTTT.

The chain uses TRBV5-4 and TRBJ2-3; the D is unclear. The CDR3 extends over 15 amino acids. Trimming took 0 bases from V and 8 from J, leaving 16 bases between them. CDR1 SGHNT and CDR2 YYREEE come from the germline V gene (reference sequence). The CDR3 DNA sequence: TGTGCCAGCAGCTTGGCCGGTACTGCCGGGCCTACGCAGTATTTT. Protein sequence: CASSLAGTAGPTQYF.

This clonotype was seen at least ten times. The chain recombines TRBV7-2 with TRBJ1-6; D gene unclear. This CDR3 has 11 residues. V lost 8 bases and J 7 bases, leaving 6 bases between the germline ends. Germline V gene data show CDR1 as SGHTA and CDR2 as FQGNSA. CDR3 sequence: CASSVNSPLHF. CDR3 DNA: TGTGCCAGCTCTGTGAATTCACCCCTCCACTTT.

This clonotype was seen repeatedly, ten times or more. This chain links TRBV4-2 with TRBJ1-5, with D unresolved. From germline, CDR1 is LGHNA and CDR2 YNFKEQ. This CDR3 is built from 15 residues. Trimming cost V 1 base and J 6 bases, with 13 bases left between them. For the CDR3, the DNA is TGTGCCAGCAGCCAAGGGGTGAAGGGCTCTCAGCCCCAGCATTTT. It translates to CASSQGVKGSQPQHF.

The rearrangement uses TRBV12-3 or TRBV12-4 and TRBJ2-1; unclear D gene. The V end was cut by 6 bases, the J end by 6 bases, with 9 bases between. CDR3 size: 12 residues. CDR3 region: CASSDNSNEQFF. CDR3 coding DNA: TGTGCCAGCAGCGATAACAGCAATGAGCAGTTCTTC.

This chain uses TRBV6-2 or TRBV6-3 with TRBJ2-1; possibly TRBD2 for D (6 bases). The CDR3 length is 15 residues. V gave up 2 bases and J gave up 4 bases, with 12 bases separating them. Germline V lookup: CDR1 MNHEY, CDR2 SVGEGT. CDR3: CASSYLLGTYNEQFF. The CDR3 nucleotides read TGTGCCAGCAGTTACCTATTGGGGACTTACAATGAGCAGTTCTTC.

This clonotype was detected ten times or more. Here the CDR3 reads CASSYSGGAVKNIQYF. The CDR3 DNA is TGTGCCAGCAGTTACTCAGGGGGGGCCGTCAAAAACATTCAGTACTTC. The chain couples TRBV6-5 to TRBJ2-4, with D possibly matching TRBD2 (7 bases). CDR1 MNHEY and CDR2 SVGAGI come from the germline V gene. The V end lost 0 bases, the J end lost 3 bases, and 12 bases lay between the germline ends. This CDR3 spans 16 amino acids.

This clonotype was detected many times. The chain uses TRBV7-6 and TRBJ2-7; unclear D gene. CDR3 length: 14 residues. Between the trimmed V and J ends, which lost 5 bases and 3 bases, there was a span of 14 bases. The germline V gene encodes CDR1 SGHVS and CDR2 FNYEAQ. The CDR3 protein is CASSPLGTDYEQYF. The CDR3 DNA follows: TGTGCCAGCAGCCCACTCGGAACGGACTACGAGCAGTACTTC.

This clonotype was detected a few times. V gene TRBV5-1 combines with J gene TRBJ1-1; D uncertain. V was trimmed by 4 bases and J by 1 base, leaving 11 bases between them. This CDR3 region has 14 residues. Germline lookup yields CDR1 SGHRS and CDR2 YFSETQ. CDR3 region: CASSPGPTNTEAFF. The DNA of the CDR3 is TGCGCCAGCAGCCCCGGGCCAACGAACACTGAAGCTTTCTTT.

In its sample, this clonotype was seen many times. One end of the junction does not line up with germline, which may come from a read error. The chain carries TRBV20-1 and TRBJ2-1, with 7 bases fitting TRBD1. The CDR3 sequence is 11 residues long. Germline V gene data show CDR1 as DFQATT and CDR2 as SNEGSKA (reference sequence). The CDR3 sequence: CSATTGVRDHF. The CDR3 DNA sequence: TGCAGTGCTACTACAGGGGTCCGGGATCACTTC.

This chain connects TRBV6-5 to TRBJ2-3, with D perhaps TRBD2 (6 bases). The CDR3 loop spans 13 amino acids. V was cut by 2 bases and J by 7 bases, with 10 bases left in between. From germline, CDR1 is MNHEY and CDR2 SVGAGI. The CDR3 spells CASSYPGGNTQYF. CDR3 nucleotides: TGTGCCAGCAGTTACCCCGGGGGAAATACGCAGTATTTT.

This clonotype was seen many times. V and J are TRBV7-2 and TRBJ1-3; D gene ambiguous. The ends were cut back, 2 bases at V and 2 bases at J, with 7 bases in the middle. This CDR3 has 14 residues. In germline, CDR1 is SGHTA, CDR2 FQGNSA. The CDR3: CASSLRAPGNTIYF. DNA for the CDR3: TGTGCCAGCAGCTTACGTGCTCCTGGAAACACCATATATTTT.

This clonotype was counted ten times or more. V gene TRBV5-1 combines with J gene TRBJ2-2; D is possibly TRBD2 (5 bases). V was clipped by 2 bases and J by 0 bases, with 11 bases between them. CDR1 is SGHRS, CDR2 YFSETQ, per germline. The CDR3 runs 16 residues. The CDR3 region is CASSFSGITNTGELFF. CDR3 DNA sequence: TGCGCCAGCAGCTTCTCGGGGATCACGAACACCGGGGAGCTGTTTTTT.

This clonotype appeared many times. The CDR3 loop is CASSFGLAGDPGTQYF. For the CDR3, the DNA is TGTGCCAGCAGTTTCGGGCTAGCGGGGGACCCGGGGACCCAGTACTTC. V usage is TRBV28 and J usage is TRBJ2-5, with 10 bases lining up with TRBD2. This CDR3 has 16 residues. Germline CDR1 and CDR2: MDHEN and SYDVKM. V lost 3 bases and J lost 7; bases outside the gene matches: 11.

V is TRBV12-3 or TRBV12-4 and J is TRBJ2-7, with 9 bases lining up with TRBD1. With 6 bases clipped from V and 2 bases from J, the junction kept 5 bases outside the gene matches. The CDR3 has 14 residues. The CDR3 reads CASRTTGGPYEQYF. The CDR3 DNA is TGTGCCAGCAGGACTACAGGGGGCCCCTACGAGCAGTACTTC.

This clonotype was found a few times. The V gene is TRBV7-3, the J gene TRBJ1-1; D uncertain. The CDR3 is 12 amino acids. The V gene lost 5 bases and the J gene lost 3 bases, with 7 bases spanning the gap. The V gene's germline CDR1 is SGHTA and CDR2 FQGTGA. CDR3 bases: TGTGCCAGCAGCCGCCTGGACACTGAAGCTTTCTTT. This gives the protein CASSRLDTEAFF.

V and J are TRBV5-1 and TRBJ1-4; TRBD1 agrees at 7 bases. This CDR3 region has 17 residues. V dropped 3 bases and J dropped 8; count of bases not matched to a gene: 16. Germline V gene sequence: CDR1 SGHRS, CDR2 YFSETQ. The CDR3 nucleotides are TGCGCCAGCAGCTCGCTTCCCGGAACAGGGGTAATCGAAAAACTGTTTTTT. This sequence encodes CASSSLPGTGVIEKLFF.

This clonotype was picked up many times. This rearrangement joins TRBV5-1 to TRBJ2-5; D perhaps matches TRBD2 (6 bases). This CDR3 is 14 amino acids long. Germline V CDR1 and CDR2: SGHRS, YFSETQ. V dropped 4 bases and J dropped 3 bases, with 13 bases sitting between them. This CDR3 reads CASSLGRSEETQYF. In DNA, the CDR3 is TGCGCCAGCAGCCTTGGGAGGAGCGAAGAGACCCAGTACTTC.

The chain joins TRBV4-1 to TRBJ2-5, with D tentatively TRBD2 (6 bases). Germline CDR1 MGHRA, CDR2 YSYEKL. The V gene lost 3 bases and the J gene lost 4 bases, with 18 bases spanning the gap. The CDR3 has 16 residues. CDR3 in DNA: TGCGCCAGCAGCCATTTGGGCGGGGCTGGGGGAGAGACCCAGTACTTC. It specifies CASSHLGGAGGETQYF.

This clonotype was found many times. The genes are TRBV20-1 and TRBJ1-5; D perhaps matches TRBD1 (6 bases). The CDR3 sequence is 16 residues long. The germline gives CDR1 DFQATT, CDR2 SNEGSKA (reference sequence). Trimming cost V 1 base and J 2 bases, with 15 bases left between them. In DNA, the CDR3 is TGCAGTGCTAGAGTCCGAGGCAGGGGTGGCAATCAGCCCCAGCATTTT. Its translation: CSARVRGRGGNQPQHF.

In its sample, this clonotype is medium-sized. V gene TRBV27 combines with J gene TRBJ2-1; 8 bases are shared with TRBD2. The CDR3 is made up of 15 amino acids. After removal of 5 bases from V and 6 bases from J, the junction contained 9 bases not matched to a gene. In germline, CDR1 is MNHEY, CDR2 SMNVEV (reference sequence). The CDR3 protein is CASSLSGGPANEQFF. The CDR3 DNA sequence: TGTGCCAGCAGTCTAAGCGGGGGCCCAGCCAATGAGCAGTTCTTC.

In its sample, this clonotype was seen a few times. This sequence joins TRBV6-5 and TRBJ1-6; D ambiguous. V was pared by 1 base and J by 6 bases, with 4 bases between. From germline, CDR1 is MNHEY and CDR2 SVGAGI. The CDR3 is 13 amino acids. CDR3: CASSYYGNSPLHF. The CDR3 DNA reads TGTGCCAGCAGTTACTACGGTAATTCACCCCTCCACTTT.

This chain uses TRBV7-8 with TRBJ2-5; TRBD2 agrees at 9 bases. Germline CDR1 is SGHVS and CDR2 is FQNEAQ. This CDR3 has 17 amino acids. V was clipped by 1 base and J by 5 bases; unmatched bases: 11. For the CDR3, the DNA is TGTGCCAGCAGCTTAGGTCGAATGACTAGCGGAGGGGAGACCCAGTACTTC. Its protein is CASSLGRMTSGGETQYF.

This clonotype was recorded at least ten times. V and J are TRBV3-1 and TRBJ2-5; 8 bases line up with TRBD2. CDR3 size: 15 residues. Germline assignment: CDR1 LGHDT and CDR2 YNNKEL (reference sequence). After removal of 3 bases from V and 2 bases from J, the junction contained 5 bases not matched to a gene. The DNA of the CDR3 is TGTGCCAGCAGCCACAAACTAGCGGCTCAAGAGACCCAGTACTTC. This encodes CASSHKLAAQETQYF.